A single sample gave rise to the 18 T cell receptor beta chains below, sequenced in a study of beta chain features in type 1 diabetes. Investigators reverse transcribed all isolated RNA, so they sequenced expressed TCRB transcripts. The method was immunoSEQ multiplex PCR; TCRdb's version includes in-frame clones alone and lacks a portion of them. The sample lists around 99,000 clones, 40% occurring once. Source material: stem cell memory CD4+ T cells from blood. Receptors were obtained from a woman aged 18-29 years in good health.

In its sample, this clone was seen a few times. V gene TRBV5-6 combines with J gene TRBJ1-2; 10 bases fit TRBD1. Germline trimming cut 4 bases from V and 5 bases from J; bases unmatched to any gene: 5. The CDR3 is made up of 14 amino acids. Per the germline V gene, CDR1 is SGHDT and CDR2 is YYEEEE. The CDR3 region is CASSRDRGRYGYTF. For the CDR3, the DNA is TGTGCCAGCAGCCGGGACAGGGGAAGGTATGGCTACACCTTC. Combining the CDR3 with reference TRBV5-6 and TRBJ1-2 gives the whole variable domain DAGVTQSPTHLIKTRGQQVTLRCSPKSGHDTVSWYQQALGQGPQFIFQYYEEEERQRGNFPDRFSGHQFPNYSSELNVNALLLGDSALYLCASSRDRGRYGYTFGSGTRLTVV.

The chain employs TRBV27 and TRBJ2-5, with D possibly being TRBD1 (5 bases). From germline, CDR1 is MNHEY and CDR2 SMNVEV (reference sequence). V was pared by 8 bases and J by 5 bases, with 27 bases between. The length of the CDR3 is 17 residues. In DNA form, the CDR3 reads TGTGCCAGCCCTCGCGTCCAGGGCAATTCAAGTTCGGAGACCCAGTACTTC. This gives the protein CASPRVQGNSSSETQYF.

This clone was picked up a small number of times. The gene calls are TRBV21-1 and TRBJ2-1; the table's D call, TRBD2, was not checked against the DNA. TRBV21-1 is shown as a pseudogene. The CDR3 totals 17 residues. CDR3 in DNA: TGTGCCAGCAGCAGGTTCCTAGCGGGACAACCCTACAATGAGCAGTTCTTC. Translated, it gives CASSRFLAGQPYNEQFF.

A few counts support this clone. The chain uses TRBV10-3 and TRBJ2-7; maybe TRBD1 (5 bases). Per the germline V gene, CDR1 is ENHRY and CDR2 is SYGVKD. This CDR3 spans 15 amino acids. V was shortened by 4 bases and J by 1 base, with 14 bases between the two germline ends. CDR3 nucleotides: TGTGCCATCAGTGGGGTAGACAGACAGTCCTACGAGCAGTACTTC. It yields the protein CAISGVDRQSYEQYF.

This clone was seen a single time. The chain carries TRBV19 and TRBJ2-1; 11 nucleotides line up with TRBD2. The J segment lost 6 bases and the V segment lost 2 bases, leaving 3 bases of the junction unmatched. Per the germline V gene, CDR1 is LNHDA and CDR2 is SQIVND (reference sequence). The CDR3 length is 15 residues. This chain's CDR3 is CASSIRGLAVNEQFF. CDR3 in DNA: TGTGCCAGTAGTATAAGGGGACTAGCGGTCAATGAGCAGTTCTTC.

This clone was detected only a few times. The chain employs TRBV15 and TRBJ2-1; 12 nucleotides line up with TRBD2. In germline, CDR1 is LNHNV, CDR2 YYDKDF (reference sequence). The CDR3 spans 17 residues. V was clipped by 1 base and J by 9 bases; unmatched bases: 10. In DNA form, the CDR3 reads TGTGCCACCAGCAGAGTTCGTCTAGCGGGAGGGCCCGGTGAGCAGTTCTTC. It is translated as CATSRVRLAGGPGEQFF.

This clone showed up just a few times. V gene TRBV7-2 combines with J gene TRBJ2-3; tentatively, D is TRBD2 (5 bases). This CDR3 has 16 amino acids. V gave up 0 bases and J gave up 0 bases, with 10 bases separating them. The germline V gene encodes CDR1 SGHTA and CDR2 FQGNSA. CDR3 DNA: TGTGCCAGCAGCTTAGCAGCACGGACTAGCACAGATACGCAGTATTTT. It is translated as CASSLAARTSTDTQYF.

J is TRBJ1-4 and V is TRBV29-1; D is ambiguous. CDR1 and CDR2 from the germline V gene are SQVTM and ANQGSEA. The CDR3 runs to 15 residues. Trimming cost V 0 bases and J 4 bases, with 12 bases left between them. The CDR3 nucleotides read TGCAGCGTTGAAGAACTTGGGTACTATAATGAAAAACTGTTTTTT. The encoded protein is CSVEELGYYNEKLFF. The variable domain in full, with the rest retrieved from reference TRBV29-1 and TRBJ1-4, is SAVISQKPSRDICQRGTSLTIQCQVDSQVTMMFWYRQQPGQSLTLIATANQGSEATYESGFVIDKFPISRPNLTFSTLTVSNMSPEDSSIYLCSVEELGYYNEKLFFGSGTQLSVL.

This clone was recorded a few times. This chain uses TRBV19 with TRBJ1-1; a weak D match, TRBD1 (5 bases). With 4 bases removed from V and 0 bases from J, the gap between germline ends came to 27 bases. The CDR3 covers 20 residues. Per the germline V gene, CDR1 is LNHDA and CDR2 is SQIVND (reference sequence). CDR3 coding DNA: TGTGCCAGTAGTAAGTACGCAGGGTTTAAAGAGAATCTCATGAACACTGAAGCTTTCTTT. Its protein product is CASSKYAGFKENLMNTEAFF. The complete variable domain, with remaining parts taken from reference TRBV19 and TRBJ1-1, reads DGGITQSPKYLFRKEGQNVTLSCEQNLNHDAMYWYRQDPGQGLRLIYYSQIVNDFQKGDIAEGYSVSREKKESFPLTVTSAQKNPTAFYLCASSKYAGFKENLMNTEAFFGQGTRLTVV.

The rearrangement uses TRBV2 and TRBJ2-1, with 9 bases fitting TRBD1. J was trimmed by 2 bases and V by 2 bases; bases with no gene match: 4. Germline V gives CDR1 SNHLY, CDR2 FYNNEI. CDR3 length: 16 residues. DNA of the CDR3: TGTGCCAGCAGTGAATGGGACAGGGCGCCCTACAATGAGCAGTTCTTC. Translating gives CASSEWDRAPYNEQFF. The entire variable domain, with the rest obtained from reference TRBV2 and TRBJ2-1, is as follows: EPEVTQTPSHQVTQMGQEVILRCVPISNHLYFYWYRQILGQKVEFLVSFYNNEISEKSEIFDDQFSVERPDGSNFTLKIRSTKLEDSAMYFCASSEWDRAPYNEQFFGPGTRLTVL.

The V call is TRBV4-2, the J call TRBJ2-3; a weak D match, TRBD2 (6 bases). This CDR3 spans 16 amino acids. The ends were cut back, 4 bases at V and 2 bases at J, with 16 bases in the middle. Germline CDR1 and CDR2: LGHNA and YNFKEQ. CDR3 sequence (DNA): TGTGCCAGCAGCCCTGGACCCGGGACTCTCACAGATACGCAGTATTTT. This sequence encodes CASSPGPGTLTDTQYF.

The chain combines TRBV10-2 with TRBJ1-5, with TRBD1 matching over 7 bases. Looked up from germline, CDR1 is WSHSY and CDR2 is SAAADI. Trimming removed 7 bases from V and 4 bases from J; junction bases left unmatched: 1. CDR3 length: 12 amino acids. CDR3 amino acids: CASMTGNQPQHF. CDR3 sequence (DNA): TGCGCCAGCATGACAGGGAATCAGCCCCAGCATTTT.

This clone turned up a few times. An end of the junction does not agree with germline; a read error may underlie this. The chain employs TRBV15 and TRBJ2-4; 14 positions match TRBD2. From germline, CDR1 is LNHNV and CDR2 YYDKDF (reference sequence). This CDR3 is built from 13 residues. The CDR3 spells CATSRGTSGRISF. CDR3 in DNA: TGTGCCACCAGCCGAGGGACTAGCGGGAGAATAAGCTTC.

This clone has more than one count but fewer than ten. V gene TRBV28 combines with J gene TRBJ1-4; D not resolved. The CDR3 has 14 amino acids. V lost 7 bases to trimming and J lost 8 bases, with 17 bases between them. Germline loops: CDR1 MDHEN, CDR2 SYDVKM. The chain's CDR3 is CASTQRPGAEKLFF. The CDR3 DNA sequence: TGTGCCAGCACCCAGCGCCCCGGCGCAGAAAAACTGTTTTTT.

J is TRBJ2-1 and V is TRBV6-5; D possibly corresponds to TRBD2 (5 bases). Trimming left V 5 bases short and J 13 bases short, with 15 bases between. The CDR3 has 12 residues. Germline lookup yields CDR1 MNHEY and CDR2 SVGAGI. In nucleotides, the CDR3 is TGTGCCAGCAGTGAATCGGAGGTCCCCCAGTTCTTC. It specifies CASSESEVPQFF.

The rearrangement links TRBV9 to TRBJ2-1; a possible D gene is TRBD1 (5 bases). The CDR3 covers 15 residues. With 0 bases removed from V and 2 bases from J, the gap between germline ends came to 9 bases. Per the germline V gene, CDR1 is SGDLS and CDR2 is YYNGEE. This CDR3 is CASSVGADTYNEQFF. CDR3 coding DNA: TGTGCCAGCAGCGTAGGGGCGGACACCTACAATGAGCAGTTCTTC.

V and J are TRBV6-6 and TRBJ2-4, with 7 nucleotides matching TRBD1. The V segment lost 7 bases and the J segment 5 bases; nucleotides outside the gene matches: 8. In germline, CDR1 is MNHNY, CDR2 SVGAGI (reference sequence). The CDR3 sequence is 14 residues long. CDR3 in amino acids: CASKRRQGENIQYF. The CDR3 DNA sequence: TGTGCCAGCAAGCGGCGACAGGGAGAAAACATTCAGTACTTC.

This clone was seen only a few times. The chain joins TRBV6-6 to TRBJ1-1, with TRBD1 matching 8 bases. CDR1 MNHNY and CDR2 SVGAGI come from the germline V gene (reference sequence). Trimming took 8 bases from V and 3 from J; bases not matched to a gene: 5. The CDR3 loop spans 13 amino acids. Here the CDR3 DNA reads TGTGCCAGCGGATTACAGGGGGACACTGAAGCTTTCTTT. Translation: CASGLQGDTEAFF.